A single sample is the source of the 10 T cell receptor beta chains below, sequenced in a study of shared clonotypes between healthy human individuals. TCRdb's table, derived via immunoSEQ multiplex PCR, lists solely in-frame clones and lacks some. The table records a few million clones, 85% to 95% of them present only once. The specimen sequenced was naive CD4+ T cells from PBMCs. Subset indicated: CD45RA+ positively selected. These receptors were collected from a man aged 18 to 30 in good health. Some clones in this sample may be carry-over from other donors' samples.

The rearrangement joins TRBV28 to TRBJ2-7; TRBD1 might be the D (5 bases). The CDR3 is 15 residues long. V lost 5 bases to trimming and J lost 6 bases, with 20 bases between them. Germline V gives CDR1 MDHEN, CDR2 SYDVKM. The CDR3 DNA follows: TGTGCCAGCAGTAGCGAACGGCAGGGCTCTACCGAGCAGTACTTC. As protein: CASSSERQGSTEQYF.

This clone was seen a few times. The sample carries other DNA sequences with the same CDR3. V is TRBV29-1 and J is TRBJ1-5; no clear D. V lost 4 bases, J lost 0 bases, and 4 bases lay in between. CDR3 size: 12 residues. Germline CDR1 reads SQVTM; CDR2 reads ANQGSEA. The DNA of the CDR3 is TGCAGCGTTGCTGATAGCAATCAGCCCCAGCATTTT. It translates to CSVADSNQPQHF.

This chain links TRBV29-1 with TRBJ1-5; D possibly corresponds to TRBD1 (5 bases). The CDR3 is 11 residues long. The germline gives CDR1 SQVTM, CDR2 ANQGSEA. V lost 7 bases to trimming and J lost 12 bases, with 16 bases between them. As DNA, the CDR3 is TGCAGCGCCATAGACTGGAGGGGCCAGCATTTT. Translating gives CSAIDWRGQHF.

The chain uses TRBV4-1 and TRBJ2-7; D gene unclear. V lost 4 bases and J lost 4, with 11 bases in between. There are 13 residues in the CDR3. Germline V gene data show CDR1 as MGHRA and CDR2 as YSYEKL. CDR3 sequence: CASSPLARYEQYF. In DNA form, the CDR3 reads TGCGCCAGCAGCCCCCTTGCCCGTTACGAGCAGTACTTC.

This chain connects TRBV5-1 to TRBJ2-7; the match to TRBD2 covers 7 bases. The CDR3 is 14 residues long. In germline, CDR1 is SGHRS, CDR2 YFSETQ. The ends lost 0 bases at V and 4 bases at J; junction bases unmatched: 4. The CDR3 DNA follows: TGCGCCAGCAGCTTGGTTCGGGGGGATTACGAGCAGTACTTC. Translating it yields CASSLVRGDYEQYF.

The chain joins TRBV7-9 to TRBJ1-3; the D is unclear. The germline gives CDR1 SEHNR, CDR2 FQNEAQ (reference sequence). This CDR3 comprises 15 residues. Trimming left V 1 base short and J 2 bases short, with 9 bases between. The CDR3 spells CASSLEAIAGNTIYF. The CDR3 DNA sequence: TGTGCCAGCAGCTTAGAAGCAATCGCTGGAAACACCATATATTTT.

The chain joins TRBV21-1 to TRBJ2-7; whether TRBD1, the table's D call, matches the DNA was not checked. TRBV21-1 is classified as a pseudogene. The CDR3 has 16 amino acids. The CDR3 reads CASSKAERGPHYEQYF. Here the CDR3 DNA reads TGTGCCAGCAGCAAAGCGGAGAGGGGGCCCCACTACGAGCAGTACTTC.

The V and J genes are TRBV1 and TRBJ2-1; TRBD2 reflects the table's D call only, with no check against the DNA. TRBV1 is deemed a pseudogene. This CDR3 is 16 amino acids long. This CDR3 is CTSSQEGRESYNEQFF. CDR3 in DNA: TGCACCAGCAGCCAAGAGGGGCGGGAGTCCTACAATGAGCAGTTCTTC.

CDR3 residues: CASSHRPLISGTFF. CDR3 nucleotides: TGTGCCAGCAGCCATCGGCCTCTAATCTCGGGGACTTTCTTT. V gene TRBV5-5 combines with J gene TRBJ1-1, with D unclear. CDR1 and CDR2 from the germline V gene are SGHKS and YYEKEE (reference sequence). Deletions cut 4 bases from V and 12 bases from J, with 22 bases between. The CDR3 covers 14 residues. The full variable domain, its missing parts supplied by reference TRBV5-5 and TRBJ1-1, is DAGVTQSPTHLIKTRGQQVTLRCSPISGHKSVSWYQQVLGQGPQFIFQYYEKEERGRGNFPDRFSARQFPNYSSELNVNALLLGDSALYLCASSHRPLISGTFFGQGTRLTVV.

The chain combines TRBV5-1 with TRBJ2-5; TRBD1 or TRBD2 may be the D gene (5 bases each). In germline, CDR1 is SGHRS, CDR2 YFSETQ. V was cut by 4 bases and J by 1 base, with 11 bases left in between. The length of the CDR3 is 14 residues. The DNA of the CDR3 is TGCGCCAGCAGCCCGGGACGGGGCCAAGAGACCCAGTACTTC. It is translated as CASSPGRGQETQYF.